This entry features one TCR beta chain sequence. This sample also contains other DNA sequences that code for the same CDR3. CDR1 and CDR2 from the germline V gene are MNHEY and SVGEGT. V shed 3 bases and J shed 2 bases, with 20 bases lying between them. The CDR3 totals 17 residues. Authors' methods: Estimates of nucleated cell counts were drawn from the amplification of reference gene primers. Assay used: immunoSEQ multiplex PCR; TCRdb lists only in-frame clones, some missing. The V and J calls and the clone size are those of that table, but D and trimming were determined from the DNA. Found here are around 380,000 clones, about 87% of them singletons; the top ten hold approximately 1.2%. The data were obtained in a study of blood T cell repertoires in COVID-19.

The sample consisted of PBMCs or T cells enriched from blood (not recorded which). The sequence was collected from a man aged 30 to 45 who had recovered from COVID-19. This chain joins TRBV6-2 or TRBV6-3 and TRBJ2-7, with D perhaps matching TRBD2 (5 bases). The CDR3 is CASSYDLGPGKTYEQYF. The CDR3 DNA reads TGTGCCAGCAGTTATGATTTGGGCCCCGGGAAAACCTACGAGCAGTACTTC.